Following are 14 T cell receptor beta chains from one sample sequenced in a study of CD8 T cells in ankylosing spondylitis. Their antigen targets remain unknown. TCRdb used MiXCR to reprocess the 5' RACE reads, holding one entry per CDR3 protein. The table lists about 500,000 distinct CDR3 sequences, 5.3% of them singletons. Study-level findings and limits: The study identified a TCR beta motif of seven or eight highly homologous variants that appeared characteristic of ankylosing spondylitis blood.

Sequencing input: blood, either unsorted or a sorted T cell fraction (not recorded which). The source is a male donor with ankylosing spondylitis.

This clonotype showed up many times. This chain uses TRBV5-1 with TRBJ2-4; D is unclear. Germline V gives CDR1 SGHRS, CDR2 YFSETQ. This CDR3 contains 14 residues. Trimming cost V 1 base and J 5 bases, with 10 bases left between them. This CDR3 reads CASSLHYLENIQYF. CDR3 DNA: TGCGCCAGCAGCTTGCACTACCTGGAAAACATTCAGTACTTC.

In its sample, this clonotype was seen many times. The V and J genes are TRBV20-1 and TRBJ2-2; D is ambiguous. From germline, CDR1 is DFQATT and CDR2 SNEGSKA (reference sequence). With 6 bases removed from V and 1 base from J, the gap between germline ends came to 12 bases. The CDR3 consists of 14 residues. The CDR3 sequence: CSASGPLNTGELFF. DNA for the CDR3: TGCAGTGCCTCCGGGCCCCTGAACACCGGGGAGCTGTTTTTT.

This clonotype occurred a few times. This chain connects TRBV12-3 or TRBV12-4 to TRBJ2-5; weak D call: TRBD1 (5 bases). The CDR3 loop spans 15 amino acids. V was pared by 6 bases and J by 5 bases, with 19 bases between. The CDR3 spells CASSYIKDTPETQYF. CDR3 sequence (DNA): TGTGCCAGCAGCTACATCAAGGACACCCCGGAGACCCAGTACTTC.

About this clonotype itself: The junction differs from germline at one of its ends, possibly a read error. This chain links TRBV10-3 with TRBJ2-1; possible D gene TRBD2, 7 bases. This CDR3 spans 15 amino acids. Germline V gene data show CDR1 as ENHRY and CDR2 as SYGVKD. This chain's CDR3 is CAIGKGGTSYNEQIF. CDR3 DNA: TGTGCCATCGGTAAGGGGGGGACCTCCTACAATGAGCAGATCTTC.

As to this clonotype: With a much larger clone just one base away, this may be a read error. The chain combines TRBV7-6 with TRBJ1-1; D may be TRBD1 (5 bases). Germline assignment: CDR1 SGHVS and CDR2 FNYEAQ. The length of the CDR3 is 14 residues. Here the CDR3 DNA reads TGTGACAGCAGCCCAGCCCTGGGGGACACTGAAGCTTTCTTT. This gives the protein CDSSPALGDTEAFF.

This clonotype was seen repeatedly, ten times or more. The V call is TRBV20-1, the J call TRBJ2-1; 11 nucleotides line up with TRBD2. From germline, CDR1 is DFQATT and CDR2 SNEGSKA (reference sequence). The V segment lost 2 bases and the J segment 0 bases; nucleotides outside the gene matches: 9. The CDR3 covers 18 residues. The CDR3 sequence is CSARTLAGGLSSYNEQFF. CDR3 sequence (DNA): TGCAGTGCTAGAACGCTAGCGGGGGGCCTGAGCTCCTACAATGAGCAGTTCTTC.

The CDR3 loop reads CASSVDEGISYEQYF. CDR3 sequence (DNA): TGTGCCAGCAGCGTAGATGAGGGAATCTCCTACGAGCAGTACTTC. The chain recombines TRBV9 with TRBJ2-7; D is possibly TRBD2 (5 bases). Trimming removed 0 bases at V and 0 bases at J, with 10 bases between. The CDR3 spans 15 residues. The V gene's germline CDR1 is SGDLS and CDR2 YYNGEE.

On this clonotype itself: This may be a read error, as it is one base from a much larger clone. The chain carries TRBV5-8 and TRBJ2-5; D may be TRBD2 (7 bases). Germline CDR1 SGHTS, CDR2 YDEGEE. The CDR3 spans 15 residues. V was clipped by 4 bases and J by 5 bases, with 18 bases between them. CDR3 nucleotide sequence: TGTGCCAGCAGCCCACCTAACGGGGGGCTCGAGACCCAGTACTTC. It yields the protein CASSPPNGGLETQYF.

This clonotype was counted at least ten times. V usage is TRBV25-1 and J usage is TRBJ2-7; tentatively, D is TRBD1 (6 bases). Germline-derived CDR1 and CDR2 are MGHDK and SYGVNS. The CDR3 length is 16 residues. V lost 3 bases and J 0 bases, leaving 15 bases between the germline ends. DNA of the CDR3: TGTGCCAGCAGTGACCCGGCGACAGGACCCTCCTACGAGCAGTACTTC. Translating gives CASSDPATGPSYEQYF.

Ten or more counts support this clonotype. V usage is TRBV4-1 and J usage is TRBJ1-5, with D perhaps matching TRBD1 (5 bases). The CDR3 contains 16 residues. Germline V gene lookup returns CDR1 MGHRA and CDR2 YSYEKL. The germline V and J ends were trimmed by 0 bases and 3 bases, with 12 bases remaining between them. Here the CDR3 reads CASSQEGQPVNQPQHF. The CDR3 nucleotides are TGCGCCAGCAGCCAAGAGGGGCAGCCGGTCAATCAGCCCCAGCATTTT.

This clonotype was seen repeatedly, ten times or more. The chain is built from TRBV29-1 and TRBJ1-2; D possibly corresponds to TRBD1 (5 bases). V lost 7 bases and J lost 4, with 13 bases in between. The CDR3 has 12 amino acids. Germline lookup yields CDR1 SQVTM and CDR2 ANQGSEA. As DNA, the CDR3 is TGCAGCGCCAACGGGGGGACCTATGGCTACACCTTC. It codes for CSANGGTYGYTF.

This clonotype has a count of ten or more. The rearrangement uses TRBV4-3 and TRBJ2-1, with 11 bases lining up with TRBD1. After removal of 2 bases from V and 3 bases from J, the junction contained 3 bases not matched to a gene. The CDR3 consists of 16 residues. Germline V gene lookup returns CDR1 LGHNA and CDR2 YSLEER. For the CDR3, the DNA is TGCGCCAGCAGCCAATCCGGGACAGGGGGCTACAATGAGCAGTTCTTC. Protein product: CASSQSGTGGYNEQFF.

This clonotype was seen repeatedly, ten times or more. The CDR3 DNA is TGTGCCAGCAGTTCTAGCGGGGGATACTCCTACAATGAGCAGTTCTTC. Translating it yields CASSSSGGYSYNEQFF. This chain links TRBV27 with TRBJ2-1; 10 nucleotides line up with TRBD2. The CDR3 extends over 16 amino acids. Germline CDR1 and CDR2: MNHEY and SMNVEV (reference sequence). The ends lost 4 bases at V and 0 bases at J; junction bases unmatched: 3.

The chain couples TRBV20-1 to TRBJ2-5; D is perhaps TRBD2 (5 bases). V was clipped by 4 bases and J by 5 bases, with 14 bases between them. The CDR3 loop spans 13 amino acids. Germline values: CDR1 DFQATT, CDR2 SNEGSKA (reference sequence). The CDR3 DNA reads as TGCAGTGCTATCCGGGAAGGGCGGGAGACCCAGTACTTC. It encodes CSAIREGRETQYF.